The entry that follows covers one T cell receptor (beta chain) sequence. The sample originates from a study of blood T cell repertoires in COVID-19. Study-wide context: Acute and convalescent COVID-19 specimens originated in the United States, Italy and Spain. PBMCs, B-cell-depleted T cells, or T cells were the source of the cDNA or gDNA that made up the material.

Per the study methods: From reference gene primer amplification, estimates of nucleated cell counts were derived. TCRdb keeps only in-frame clones here, not all; method: immunoSEQ multiplex PCR. That table gives V, J and clone size, and the DNA gave D and trimming. The table shows approximately 220,000 clones, with over 85% occurring only once. Germline values: CDR1 LGHDT, CDR2 YNNKEL (reference sequence). V was pared by 3 bases and J by 9 bases, with 7 bases between. The CDR3 spans 11 residues. Source material: PBMCs or T cells enriched from blood (not recorded which). This sequence originates from a woman aged 30 to 39 with acute COVID-19. The chain recombines TRBV3-1 (or the pseudogene TRBV3-2) with TRBJ2-3; D unresolved. CDR3 amino acids: CASSQPGTQYF. In nucleotides, the CDR3 is TGTGCCAGCAGCCAGCCCGGGACGCAGTATTTT.